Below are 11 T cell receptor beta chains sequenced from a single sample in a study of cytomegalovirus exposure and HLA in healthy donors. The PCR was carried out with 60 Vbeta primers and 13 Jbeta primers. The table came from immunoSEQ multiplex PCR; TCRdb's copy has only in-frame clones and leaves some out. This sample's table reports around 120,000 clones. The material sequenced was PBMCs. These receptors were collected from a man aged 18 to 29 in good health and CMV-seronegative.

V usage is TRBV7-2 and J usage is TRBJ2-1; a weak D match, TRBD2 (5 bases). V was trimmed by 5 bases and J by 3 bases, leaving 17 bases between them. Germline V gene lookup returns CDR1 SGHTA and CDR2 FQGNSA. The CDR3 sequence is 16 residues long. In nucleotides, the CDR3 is TGTGCCAGCAGCCAAGAAGGAGGTAGAAACTACAATGAGCAGTTCTTC. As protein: CASSQEGGRNYNEQFF. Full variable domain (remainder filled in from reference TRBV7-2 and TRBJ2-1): GAGVSQSPSNKVTEKGKDVELRCDPISGHTALYWYRQSLGQGLEFLIYFQGNSAPDKSGLPSDRFSAERTGGSVSTLTIQRTQQEDSAVYLCASSQEGGRNYNEQFFGPGTRLTVL.

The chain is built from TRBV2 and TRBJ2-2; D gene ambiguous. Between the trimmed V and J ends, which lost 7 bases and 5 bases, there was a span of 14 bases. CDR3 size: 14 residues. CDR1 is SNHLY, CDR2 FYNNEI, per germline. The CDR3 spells CASKKNADTGELFF. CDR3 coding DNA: TGTGCCAGCAAAAAAAACGCAGATACCGGGGAGCTGTTTTTT.

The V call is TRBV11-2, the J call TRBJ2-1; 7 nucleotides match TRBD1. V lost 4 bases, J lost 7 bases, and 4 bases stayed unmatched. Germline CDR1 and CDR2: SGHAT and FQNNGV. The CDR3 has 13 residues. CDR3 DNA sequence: TGTGCCAGCAGCTCCCAACAGGGGAATGAGCAGTTCTTC. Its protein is CASSSQQGNEQFF.

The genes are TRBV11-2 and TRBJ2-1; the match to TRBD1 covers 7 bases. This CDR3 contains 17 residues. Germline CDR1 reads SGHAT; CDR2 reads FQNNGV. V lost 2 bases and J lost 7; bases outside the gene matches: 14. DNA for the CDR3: TGTGCCAGCAGCTTAACCCGGGACAGCCTTTCTACAAATGAGCAGTTCTTC. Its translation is CASSLTRDSLSTNEQFF.

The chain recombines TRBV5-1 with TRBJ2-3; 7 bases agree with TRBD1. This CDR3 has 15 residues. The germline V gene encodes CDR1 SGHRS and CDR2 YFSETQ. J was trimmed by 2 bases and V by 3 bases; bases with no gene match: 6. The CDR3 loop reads CASSYQGDPTDTQYF. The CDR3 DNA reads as TGCGCCAGCAGCTATCAGGGGGACCCCACAGATACGCAGTATTTT.

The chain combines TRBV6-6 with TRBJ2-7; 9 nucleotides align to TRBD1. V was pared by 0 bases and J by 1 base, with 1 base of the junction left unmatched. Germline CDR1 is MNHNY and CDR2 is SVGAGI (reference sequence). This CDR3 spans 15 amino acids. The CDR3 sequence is CASSYSGTGSYEQYF. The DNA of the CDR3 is TGTGCCAGCAGTTACTCAGGGACAGGGTCCTACGAGCAGTACTTC.

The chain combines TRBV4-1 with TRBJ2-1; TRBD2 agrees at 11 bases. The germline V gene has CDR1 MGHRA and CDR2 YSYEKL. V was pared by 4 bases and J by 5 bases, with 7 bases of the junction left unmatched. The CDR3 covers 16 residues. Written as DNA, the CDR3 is TGCGCCAGCAGCCGAGGGACTAGCGGCTTAAACAATGAGCAGTTCTTC. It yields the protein CASSRGTSGLNNEQFF.

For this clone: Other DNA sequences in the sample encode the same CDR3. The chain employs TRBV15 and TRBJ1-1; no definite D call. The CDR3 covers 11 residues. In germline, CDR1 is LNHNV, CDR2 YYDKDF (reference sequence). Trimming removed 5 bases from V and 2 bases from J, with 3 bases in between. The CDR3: CATSLNTEAFF. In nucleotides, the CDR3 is TGTGCCACCAGCTTAAACACTGAAGCTTTCTTT.

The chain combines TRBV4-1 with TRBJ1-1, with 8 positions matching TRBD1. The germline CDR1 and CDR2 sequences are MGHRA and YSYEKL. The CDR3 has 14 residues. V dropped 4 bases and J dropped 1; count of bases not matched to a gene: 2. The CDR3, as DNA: TGCGCCAGCAGCCCACAGGGGGAGAACACTGAAGCTTTCTTT. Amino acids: CASSPQGENTEAFF.

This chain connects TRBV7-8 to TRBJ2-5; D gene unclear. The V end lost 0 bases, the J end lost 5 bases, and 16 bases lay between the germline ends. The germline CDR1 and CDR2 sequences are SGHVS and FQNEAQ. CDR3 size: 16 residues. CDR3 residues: CASSLALVPGIETQYF. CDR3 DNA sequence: TGTGCCAGCAGCTTAGCGTTAGTACCGGGTATCGAGACCCAGTACTTC.

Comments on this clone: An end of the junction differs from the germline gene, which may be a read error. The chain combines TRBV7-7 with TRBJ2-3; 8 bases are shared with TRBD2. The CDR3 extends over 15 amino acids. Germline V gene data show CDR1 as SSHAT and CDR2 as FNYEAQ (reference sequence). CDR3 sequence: CASSPSGGSTDTQYF. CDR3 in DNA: TGTGCTAGCAGCCCAAGCGGGGGAAGCACAGATACGCAGTATTTT.